This entry features one T cell receptor beta chain sequence. What it binds is unknown. Markers CD45RO/CCR7/CD25/CD127/CD95/CD27 served to sort CD4+ naive, central memory, regulatory and stem cell-like memory cells. Without exception, sorted populations had purity beyond 95%. The authors reverse transcribed all of the isolated RNA, so sequencing captured expressed TCRB transcripts. Clones were read by immunoSEQ multiplex PCR, and TCRdb kept only the in-frame ones, dropping some. The table has tens of thousands of clones, around 65% seen once; the top ten hold 1.1%. The entry originates in a study of beta chain features in type 1 diabetes. General observations from the study: A potential PCR bias toward shorter templates would be equal in patient and control samples. Because the template was cDNA, high-expressing cells might be over-represented. People with Type 1 diabetes carried modestly yet significantly shorter TCRB CDR3s in all four CD4+ subsets.

Trimming cost V 0 bases and J 1 base, with 8 bases left between them. Germline loops: CDR1 SGHRS, CDR2 YFSETQ. The CDR3 loop spans 14 amino acids. The clonotype was recovered from a woman in her forties with type 1 diabetes. Specimen: stem cell memory CD4+ T cells from blood. The chain couples TRBV5-1 to TRBJ2-7; D gene unclear. CDR3 amino acids: CASSLVLESYEQYF. The CDR3 region has the DNA TGCGCCAGCAGCTTGGTCCTAGAGTCCTACGAGCAGTACTTC.